This T cell receptor (beta chain) is drawn from a study of blood T cell repertoires in COVID-19. Method: immunoSEQ multiplex PCR; TCRdb's copy keeps in-frame clones and lacks some. The sample contains fewer than 300,000 clones, 88% of which appear only once. CDR3 length: 15 residues. V was pared by 3 bases and J by 7 bases, with 12 bases of the junction left unmatched. CDR1 and CDR2 from the germline V gene are KGHSH and LQKENI. Sequencing was carried out using PBMCs or T cells enriched from blood (not recorded which). The chain joins TRBV18 to TRBJ2-7; 7 bases are a match to TRBD2. This TCR derives from a woman in her forties with acute COVID-19. For the CDR3, the DNA is TGTGCCAGCTCACCCGAGGGAGGGTTAAGGGGTGAGCAGTACTTC. Its translation is CASSPEGGLRGEQYF.